What follows are 26 T cell receptor beta chains derived from one specimen sequenced in a study of Ad26.COV2.S vaccination and SARS-CoV-2 variants. The protocol was immunoSEQ multiplex PCR, while the TCRdb copy is restricted to in-frame clones and leaves out a portion. The table lists fewer than 400,000 clones, around four fifths of them singletons. This sample's treatment: roughly 19 received Ad26.COV2.S at low or high dose, single or two shots; 5 received placebo; per-sample allocation not given. Specimens were obtained on day 63 following the first vaccine or placebo injection. The starting material was peripheral blood, obtained in a trial of Ad26.COV2.S vaccine versus placebo. These receptors all come from a person aged 18-65 years who received the Ad26.COV2.S COVID-19 vaccine or a placebo.

J is TRBJ1-1 and V is TRBV5-4; D not resolved. V lost 4 bases, J lost 7 bases, and 17 bases lay in between. Germline loops: CDR1 SGHNT, CDR2 YYREEE (reference sequence). The CDR3 spans 14 residues. CDR3 sequence reads: CASSLSSRRIEAFF. For the CDR3, the DNA is TGTGCCAGCAGCCTTTCTTCTAGGAGAATTGAAGCTTTCTTT.

The rearrangement links TRBV11-1 to TRBJ2-1; D may be TRBD1 (5 bases). This CDR3 is 14 amino acids long. Trimming removed 8 bases at V and 9 bases at J, with 20 bases between. Germline-derived CDR1 and CDR2 are SGHAT and FQDESV (reference sequence). CDR3 region: CASRHRTASGEQFF. CDR3 in DNA: TGTGCCAGCCGTCACAGGACGGCTTCCGGTGAGCAGTTCTTC.

This chain joins TRBV6-1 and TRBJ1-3; possible D gene TRBD1, 5 bases. Germline V gene lookup returns CDR1 MNHNS and CDR2 SASEGT. V was trimmed by 2 bases and J by 9 bases, leaving 14 bases between them. This CDR3 comprises 14 residues. The CDR3 DNA reads as TGTGCCAGCAGTGAATTTAATTATGGGGGCACCATATATTTT. It translates to CASSEFNYGGTIYF.

The CDR3 sequence is CSVERHITYNEQFF. In DNA form, the CDR3 reads TGCAGCGTTGAGCGGCACATCACTTACAATGAGCAGTTCTTC. The chain couples TRBV29-1 to TRBJ2-1; D gene ambiguous. This CDR3 region has 14 residues. Trimming cost V 3 bases and J 4 bases, with 13 bases left between them. In germline, CDR1 is SQVTM, CDR2 ANQGSEA.

CDR3 sequence (DNA): TGTGCCAGCAGCCACCTAGTGGATAACGAGCAGTACTTC. It codes for CASSHLVDNEQYF. The chain employs TRBV3-1 (or the pseudogene TRBV3-2) and TRBJ2-7; no firm D call. Germline V CDR1 and CDR2: LGHDT, YNNKEL (reference sequence). CDR3 length: 13 amino acids. V was cut by 3 bases and J by 5 bases, with 11 bases left in between.

The genes are TRBV5-6 and TRBJ1-1; a possible D gene is TRBD1 (6 bases). Looked up from germline, CDR1 is SGHDT and CDR2 is YYEEEE. The V gene lost 4 bases and the J gene lost 2 bases, with 18 bases spanning the gap. The CDR3 contains 16 residues. This CDR3 is CASSIRLQGSNTEAFF. CDR3 coding DNA: TGTGCCAGCAGCATACGTTTACAGGGATCCAACACTGAAGCTTTCTTT.

V usage is TRBV5-6 and J usage is TRBJ2-7; D is ambiguous. The germline V gene has CDR1 SGHDT and CDR2 YYEEEE. The V end was cut by 2 bases, the J end by 0 bases, with 12 bases between. CDR3 length: 15 amino acids. DNA of the CDR3: TGTGCCAGCAGCTTAGGTTGGGAAAGCTCCTACGAGCAGTACTTC. It codes for CASSLGWESSYEQYF.

V and J are TRBV10-3 and TRBJ2-2, with no clear D. The length of the CDR3 is 14 residues. In germline, CDR1 is ENHRY, CDR2 SYGVKD. V was shortened by 0 bases and J by 5 bases, with 7 bases between the two germline ends. CDR3 loop: CAISESIGTGELFF. DNA for the CDR3: TGTGCCATCAGTGAGTCGATAGGGACCGGGGAGCTGTTTTTT.

The chain combines TRBV7-2 with TRBJ2-1, with unresolved D. V was clipped by 4 bases and J by 7 bases, with 17 bases between them. CDR1 is SGHTA and CDR2 is FQGNSA in the germline V gene. This CDR3 contains 15 residues. This CDR3 is CASSWYTHMGNEQFF. CDR3 DNA: TGTGCCAGCAGCTGGTACACCCATATGGGGAATGAGCAGTTCTTC.

V is TRBV6-2 or TRBV6-3 and J is TRBJ2-5; 11 bases line up with TRBD2. V trimming: 6 bases; J trimming: 4 bases; junction bases outside the gene matches: 13. The CDR3 runs 17 residues. Germline V CDR1 and CDR2: MNHEY, SVGEGT. The chain's CDR3 is CASSPLSGGARAETQYF. CDR3 nucleotides: TGTGCCAGCAGCCCTCTTAGCGGGGGGGCCCGAGCAGAGACCCAGTACTTC.

V is TRBV6-5 and J is TRBJ1-5; possibly TRBD1 for D (5 bases). In germline, CDR1 is MNHEY, CDR2 SVGAGI. Trimming took off 6 bases at V and 8 bases at J, with 14 bases between the two ends. CDR3 length: 13 amino acids. CDR3 DNA: TGTGCCAGCAGCGGGACGGGAAGGAAGCCCCAGCATTTT. This gives the protein CASSGTGRKPQHF.

The rearrangement joins TRBV10-3 to TRBJ2-2; 9 nucleotides align to TRBD1. Germline V lookup: CDR1 ENHRY, CDR2 SYGVKD. Trimming at V came to 10 bases and at J to 3 bases, leaving 9 bases not matched to a gene. There are 15 residues in the CDR3. The CDR3 nucleotides are TGTGCCACTACCTCGGGACAGGGCGACACCGGGGAGCTGTTTTTT. As protein: CATTSGQGDTGELFF.

The rearrangement uses TRBV7-6 and TRBJ2-7, with 12 bases identical to TRBD2. In germline, CDR1 is SGHVS, CDR2 FNYEAQ. J gave up 1 base and V 4 bases, and 5 bases lay outside the gene matches. The CDR3 is 16 residues long. For the CDR3, the DNA is TGTGCCAGCAGCTGGGTGCTAGCGGGGGGGTCCTACGAGCAGTACTTC. The encoded protein is CASSWVLAGGSYEQYF.

This rearrangement joins TRBV3-1 (or the pseudogene TRBV3-2) to TRBJ1-1; D remains unclear. The CDR3 runs to 16 residues. V lost 1 base and J lost 1, with 13 bases in between. Germline V gene lookup returns CDR1 LGHDT and CDR2 YNNKEL (reference sequence). The DNA of the CDR3 is TGTGCCAGCAGCCAAGGGTATGGACGGTGGAACACTGAAGCTTTCTTT. It specifies CASSQGYGRWNTEAFF.

J is TRBJ2-2 and V is TRBV7-6; D unresolved. The V and J ends lost 1 base and 0 bases respectively, with 9 bases between them. This CDR3 spans 16 amino acids. Germline V lookup: CDR1 SGHVS, CDR2 FNYEAQ. CDR3 nucleotide sequence: TGTGCCAGCAGCTTAGGTCTCACGACGAACACCGGGGAGCTGTTTTTT. Residues: CASSLGLTTNTGELFF.

The chain recombines TRBV27 with TRBJ2-7; the match to TRBD2 covers 9 bases. V lost 2 bases, J lost 2 bases, and 16 bases stayed unmatched. CDR3 length: 19 residues. In germline, CDR1 is MNHEY, CDR2 SMNVEV (reference sequence). CDR3 sequence (DNA): TGTGCCAGCAGTTTAGTCTTCAGAGCGGGGGGCGCCTCTACCTACGAGCAGTACTTC. It is translated as CASSLVFRAGGASTYEQYF.

As DNA, the CDR3 is TGTGCCAGCAGCTTAGACCGGGCCTACGAGCAGTACTTC. Its translation: CASSLDRAYEQYF. The chain is built from TRBV11-3 and TRBJ2-7; no firm D call. The CDR3 runs to 13 residues. V was shortened by 0 bases and J by 2 bases, with 5 bases between the two germline ends. CDR1 SGHNT and CDR2 YENEEA come from the germline V gene.

The chain is built from TRBV7-9 and TRBJ2-1; maybe TRBD2 (5 bases). In germline, CDR1 is SEHNR, CDR2 FQNEAQ (reference sequence). The CDR3 loop spans 14 amino acids. Trimming removed 2 bases from V and 5 bases from J, with 10 bases in between. DNA of the CDR3: TGTGCCAGCAGCTTATCTTACGGGAACAATGAGCAGTTCTTC. This gives the protein CASSLSYGNNEQFF.

This sequence joins TRBV7-9 and TRBJ1-1; 7 nucleotides agree with TRBD1. Germline values: CDR1 SEHNR, CDR2 FQNEAQ (reference sequence). CDR3 size: 14 residues. The trim removed 1 base at V and 11 bases at J, leaving 10 bases unmatched. The CDR3 here is CASSLEVRGRDAFF. In DNA form, the CDR3 reads TGTGCCAGCAGCTTAGAGGTTAGGGGGCGCGACGCTTTCTTT.

V is TRBV3-1 (or the pseudogene TRBV3-2) and J is TRBJ1-5; D remains ambiguous. The V gene lost 0 bases and the J gene lost 0 bases, with 9 bases spanning the gap. The CDR3 loop spans 16 amino acids. Germline V CDR1 and CDR2: LGHDT, YNNKEL (reference sequence). The CDR3 loop is CASSQDGRYSNQPQHF. CDR3 bases: TGTGCCAGCAGCCAAGACGGCAGATATAGCAATCAGCCCCAGCATTTT.

This clone was detected only a few times. The V call is TRBV7-9, the J call TRBJ1-6, with 11 bases lining up with TRBD1. J was trimmed by 9 bases and V by 5 bases; bases with no gene match: 12. This CDR3 contains 17 residues. CDR1 is SEHNR and CDR2 is FQNEAQ in the germline V gene (reference sequence). The CDR3 spells CASSHSTGTGGGSPLHF. For the CDR3, the DNA is TGTGCCAGCAGCCACTCCACCGGGACAGGGGGGGGTTCACCCCTCCACTTT.

The CDR3 sequence: CASSQAGTGAYEQYF. The CDR3 DNA reads as TGCGCCAGCAGCCAGGCCGGGACAGGGGCCTACGAGCAGTACTTC. V usage is TRBV4-1 and J usage is TRBJ2-7, with 10 nucleotides matching TRBD1. The V and J ends lost 3 bases and 2 bases, in that order; junction bases with no gene match: 4. The CDR3 is 15 amino acids. CDR1 is MGHRA and CDR2 is YSYEKL in the germline V gene.

This chain uses TRBV15 with TRBJ1-1; TRBD1 matches 7 bases. CDR1 is LNHNV, CDR2 YYDKDF, per germline (reference sequence). Losses at the gene ends were 3 bases for V and 6 bases for J; bases not matched to a gene: 4. The CDR3 runs 13 residues. CDR3 residues: CATSRNQGAEAFF. DNA for the CDR3: TGTGCCACCAGCAGGAATCAGGGGGCTGAAGCTTTCTTT.

The chain recombines TRBV20-1 with TRBJ1-1; maybe TRBD1 (6 bases). V lost 4 bases to trimming and J lost 10 bases, with 10 bases between them. Germline V gene lookup returns CDR1 DFQATT and CDR2 SNEGSKA (reference sequence). The CDR3 is 10 amino acids. The chain's CDR3 is CSAIRGGAFF. The DNA of the CDR3 is TGCAGTGCTATAAGGGGGGGAGCTTTCTTT.

V and J are TRBV30 and TRBJ2-7; TRBD2 matches at 9 bases. The CDR3 spans 15 residues. V was clipped by 0 bases and J by 4 bases; unmatched bases: 7. Germline CDR1 GTSNPN, CDR2 SVGIG (reference sequence). CDR3 coding DNA: TGTGCCTGGAGTGTACTGACTAGCGGACTATACGAGCAGTACTTC. Translating it yields CAWSVLTSGLYEQYF.

The chain joins TRBV9 to TRBJ2-1, with a weak D call TRBD2 (7 bases). The germline CDR1 and CDR2 sequences are SGDLS and YYNGEE. V was trimmed by 3 bases and J by 7 bases, leaving 20 bases between them. The CDR3 totals 16 residues. In DNA form, the CDR3 reads TGTGCCAGCAGCGACGTGGGCGGGGGCTTGGCGAATGAGCAGTTCTTC. This gives the protein CASSDVGGGLANEQFF.